These 32 T cell receptor beta chains originate from one sample sequenced in a study of cytomegalovirus exposure and HLA in healthy donors. Method: immunoSEQ multiplex PCR; TCRdb's copy keeps in-frame clones and lacks some. The sample lists over 250,000 clones; 65% to 90% were seen once. The sequenced sample was PBMCs. These receptors were collected from a woman younger than 35 in good health and CMV-seronegative.

CDR3 sequence reads: CASSTRDTRSYEQYF. DNA for the CDR3: TGTGCCAGTAGTACCCGGGACACTCGCTCCTACGAGCAGTACTTC. The chain carries TRBV19 and TRBJ2-7, with a weak D call TRBD1 (6 bases). CDR1 LNHDA and CDR2 SQIVND come from the germline V gene (reference sequence). V was trimmed by 4 bases and J by 0 bases, leaving 13 bases between them. CDR3 length equals 15 residues. The whole variable domain, filled in from reference TRBV19 and TRBJ2-7, reads DGGITQSPKYLFRKEGQNVTLSCEQNLNHDAMYWYRQDPGQGLRLIYYSQIVNDFQKGDIAEGYSVSREKKESFPLTVTSAQKNPTAFYLCASSTRDTRSYEQYFGPGTRLTVT.

The chain has TRBV7-6 and TRBJ2-3, with a tentative D call TRBD2 (6 bases). Trimming removed 2 bases from V and 0 bases from J, with 12 bases in between. Germline V gene lookup returns CDR1 SGHVS and CDR2 FNYEAQ. This CDR3 spans 16 amino acids. The CDR3 region is CASSLIAGTSTDTQYF. The CDR3 DNA follows: TGTGCCAGCAGCTTAATCGCGGGAACTAGCACAGATACGCAGTATTTT.

This chain connects TRBV5-1 to TRBJ1-1; tentative D call: TRBD1 (6 bases). V was clipped by 0 bases and J by 3 bases, with 18 bases between them. CDR3 size: 17 residues. Germline V gene data show CDR1 as SGHRS and CDR2 as YFSETQ. CDR3 coding DNA: TGCGCCAGCAGCTTGGGGTTCAGGGCAGGGGCGGACACTGAAGCTTTCTTT. It codes for CASSLGFRAGADTEAFF.

The chain is built from TRBV5-1 and TRBJ1-2; 7 bases fit TRBD1. There are 17 residues in the CDR3. The V segment lost 0 bases and the J segment 5 bases; nucleotides outside the gene matches: 13. Germline CDR1 and CDR2: SGHRS and YFSETQ. The CDR3 DNA reads TGCGCCAGCAGCTTGGTGCCCCCTCGACAGGGTCGATATGGCTACACCTTC. This gives the protein CASSLVPPRQGRYGYTF. The full variable domain, in which reference TRBV5-1 and TRBJ1-2 provide the parts outside the CDR3, is KAGVTQTPRYLIKTRGQQVTLSCSPISGHRSVSWYQQTPGQGLQFLFEYFSETQRNKGNFPGRFSGRQFSNSRSEMNVSTLELGDSALYLCASSLVPPRQGRYGYTFGSGTRLTVV.

The chain uses TRBV6-6 and TRBJ2-7, with 10 nucleotides matching TRBD1. V was clipped by 2 bases and J by 2 bases; unmatched bases: 3. The CDR3 has 15 amino acids. Germline CDR1 reads MNHNY; CDR2 reads SVGAGI (reference sequence). The CDR3, as DNA: TGTGCCAGCAGTTACCAGACAGGGGGCACCTACGAGCAGTACTTC. Amino acid sequence: CASSYQTGGTYEQYF.

This chain uses TRBV7-6 with TRBJ1-2; D is unresolved. V dropped 5 bases and J dropped 8 bases, with 21 bases sitting between them. Germline CDR1 SGHVS, CDR2 FNYEAQ. There are 15 residues in the CDR3. The CDR3 DNA reads TGTGCCAGCAGCCGCCGAAATACATGGGCGGGGGGCTACACCTTC. It yields the protein CASSRRNTWAGGYTF.

This clone showed up just a few times. The chain employs TRBV5-6 and TRBJ1-5; no firm D call. Germline CDR1 reads SGHDT; CDR2 reads YYEEEE. The V gene lost 1 base and the J gene lost 0 bases, with 11 bases spanning the gap. The CDR3 consists of 16 residues. The CDR3 DNA sequence: TGTGCCAGCAGCTTGCAGGAGCGGGCTAGCAATCAGCCCCAGCATTTT. Protein sequence: CASSLQERASNQPQHF.

The CDR3 DNA reads as TGTGCCAGCAGTTTATATGACAGAACTAACTATGGCTACACCTTC. Translation gives CASSLYDRTNYGYTF. The chain combines TRBV28 with TRBJ1-2, with TRBD1 as a possible D gene (5 bases). The CDR3 is made up of 15 amino acids. V lost 1 base and J 0 bases, leaving 9 bases between the germline ends. Germline-derived CDR1 and CDR2 are MDHEN and SYDVKM.

The chain employs TRBV2 and TRBJ1-1, with D uncertain. Germline V gives CDR1 SNHLY, CDR2 FYNNEI. V was clipped by 6 bases and J by 0 bases, with 11 bases between them. There are 14 residues in the CDR3. CDR3 region: CASSTETMNTEAFF. CDR3 bases: TGTGCCAGCAGCACAGAGACTATGAACACTGAAGCTTTCTTT. The variable domain in full, with the rest retrieved from reference TRBV2 and TRBJ1-1, is EPEVTQTPSHQVTQMGQEVILRCVPISNHLYFYWYRQILGQKVEFLVSFYNNEISEKSEIFDDQFSVERPDGSNFTLKIRSTKLEDSAMYFCASSTETMNTEAFFGQGTRLTVV.

The chain carries TRBV27 and TRBJ1-4; 7 positions match TRBD1. Germline CDR1 reads MNHEY; CDR2 reads SMNVEV (reference sequence). There are 15 residues in the CDR3. V shed 3 bases and J 2 bases; nucleotides not matched to a gene: 3. The CDR3 coding sequence is TGTGCCAGCAGTTTTAGAGGGGGCACTAATGAAAAACTGTTTTTT. Protein: CASSFRGGTNEKLFF.

This chain joins TRBV9 and TRBJ2-5; TRBD2 aligns across 10 bases. This CDR3 spans 16 amino acids. Germline V gene data show CDR1 as SGDLS and CDR2 as YYNGEE. The ends lost 1 base at V and 1 base at J; junction bases unmatched: 4. The CDR3: CASSVSLAGGQETQYF. The DNA of the CDR3 is TGTGCCAGCAGCGTAAGTTTAGCGGGGGGCCAAGAGACCCAGTACTTC.

The chain employs TRBV4-1 and TRBJ1-1, with TRBD1 as a possible D gene (5 bases). Germline CDR1 and CDR2: MGHRA and YSYEKL. Trimming took 0 bases from V and 0 from J, leaving 14 bases between them. The CDR3 loop spans 17 amino acids. The CDR3 loop reads CASSQDPGQGMNTEAFF. In nucleotides, the CDR3 is TGCGCCAGCAGCCAAGATCCTGGGCAGGGAATGAACACTGAAGCTTTCTTT.

The chain couples TRBV10-3 to TRBJ2-3; 10 nucleotides line up with TRBD2. V lost 3 bases and J lost 14; bases outside the gene matches: 14. The CDR3 totals 15 residues. Looked up from germline, CDR1 is ENHRY and CDR2 is SYGVKD. DNA for the CDR3: TGTGCCATCAGTGAAGAGCTAGCGGGGGCCGGAGGCGGGTATTTT. As protein: CAISEELAGAGGGYF.

The CDR3 reads CASRHSGGGPNEQFF. DNA for the CDR3: TGTGCCAGCAGACATAGCGGGGGGGGGCCCAATGAGCAGTTCTTC. The V gene is TRBV6-4, the J gene TRBJ2-1, with 11 positions matching TRBD2. Trimming at V came to 6 bases and at J to 6 bases, leaving 7 bases not matched to a gene. In germline, CDR1 is MRHNA, CDR2 SNTAGT. The CDR3 totals 15 residues.

This rearrangement joins TRBV30 to TRBJ1-2; 8 bases map to TRBD1. Germline V gene data show CDR1 as GTSNPN and CDR2 as SVGIG (reference sequence). CDR3 size: 15 residues. V was clipped by 3 bases and J by 8 bases; unmatched bases: 14. CDR3 sequence reads: CAWRLTGQGFAGYTF. The CDR3 nucleotides read TGTGCCTGGAGACTCACAGGACAGGGATTCGCAGGCTACACCTTC.

The chain links TRBV6-5 to TRBJ2-3; tentatively, D is TRBD2 (7 bases). The CDR3 sequence is 14 residues long. V lost 7 bases to trimming and J lost 4 bases, with 15 bases between them. The V gene's germline CDR1 is MNHEY and CDR2 SVGAGI. The CDR3 here is CASTKGGAPDTQYF. The CDR3 bases are TGTGCCAGCACCAAGGGGGGGGCCCCAGATACGCAGTATTTT.

The chain couples TRBV9 to TRBJ1-5; TRBD1 is a possible D gene (5 bases). Trimming stripped 0 bases from V and 5 bases from J, with 9 bases between. Germline V gene sequence: CDR1 SGDLS, CDR2 YYNGEE. The CDR3 length is 14 residues. The CDR3 sequence: CASSVGGEDQPQHF. The CDR3 DNA follows: TGTGCCAGCAGCGTAGGGGGGGAAGATCAGCCCCAGCATTTT.

V and J are TRBV4-1 and TRBJ2-5; D unresolved. V was cut by 1 base and J by 5 bases, with 11 bases left in between. The V gene's germline CDR1 is MGHRA and CDR2 YSYEKL. The CDR3 covers 14 residues. The CDR3 loop is CASSQVSVLETQYF. The CDR3 nucleotides are TGCGCCAGCAGCCAAGTTTCGGTTCTGGAGACCCAGTACTTC.

V gene TRBV19 combines with J gene TRBJ2-5, with D possibly matching TRBD1 (5 bases). The CDR3 has 13 residues. Germline V lookup: CDR1 LNHDA, CDR2 SQIVND (reference sequence). V was clipped by 5 bases and J by 3 bases, with 10 bases between them. The CDR3 region is CASSARQKETQYF. The CDR3 bases are TGTGCCAGTAGTGCCCGACAGAAAGAGACCCAGTACTTC.

The chain has TRBV19 and TRBJ2-2; maybe TRBD2 (5 bases). The CDR3 consists of 15 residues. Germline V CDR1 and CDR2: LNHDA, SQIVND (reference sequence). V gave up 5 bases and J gave up 4 bases, with 14 bases separating them. This CDR3 is CASSVGLSGTGELFF. The CDR3 DNA reads as TGTGCCAGTAGTGTCGGACTGTCGGGCACCGGGGAGCTGTTTTTT. Complete variable domain (other parts from reference TRBV19 and TRBJ2-2): DGGITQSPKYLFRKEGQNVTLSCEQNLNHDAMYWYRQDPGQGLRLIYYSQIVNDFQKGDIAEGYSVSREKKESFPLTVTSAQKNPTAFYLCASSVGLSGTGELFFGEGSRLTVL.

The CDR3 nucleotides read TGTGCCAGTAGTATAGATCTGGGGAGATCCTACGAGCAGTACTTC. This translates into CASSIDLGRSYEQYF. This chain links TRBV19 with TRBJ2-7; tentatively, D is TRBD2 (5 bases). V was shortened by 0 bases and J by 1 base, with 10 bases between the two germline ends. Looked up from germline, CDR1 is LNHDA and CDR2 is SQIVND (reference sequence). There are 15 residues in the CDR3.

The chain uses TRBV6-5 and TRBJ1-3; 10 positions agree with TRBD1. The germline CDR1 and CDR2 sequences are MNHEY and SVGAGI. This CDR3 spans 16 amino acids. Losses at the gene ends were 4 bases for V and 0 bases for J; bases not matched to a gene: 3. The CDR3 DNA reads as TGTGCCAGCAGTTGGACAGGGGGGGACTCTGGAAACACCATATATTTT. Translated: CASSWTGGDSGNTIYF.

This rearrangement joins TRBV9 to TRBJ2-1; D uncertain. The V end lost 4 bases, the J end lost 9 bases, and 14 bases lay between the germline ends. The CDR3 length is 13 residues. In germline, CDR1 is SGDLS, CDR2 YYNGEE. CDR3 DNA: TGTGCCAGCAGCTCCGTCCTTTTGAGTGAGCAGTTCTTC. Encoded protein: CASSSVLLSEQFF. Full variable domain (missing parts from reference TRBV9 and TRBJ2-1): DSGVTQTPKHLITATGQRVTLRCSPRSGDLSVYWYQQSLDQGLQFLIQYYNGEERAKGNILERFSAQQFPDLHSELNLSSLELGDSALYFCASSSVLLSEQFFGPGTRLTVL.

The rearrangement links TRBV29-1 to TRBJ2-7; TRBD1 agrees at 8 bases. CDR3 length: 13 amino acids. Germline CDR1 is SQVTM and CDR2 is ANQGSEA. V was clipped by 7 bases and J by 3 bases; unmatched bases: 8. CDR3 sequence: CSASGTGLYEQYF. Written as DNA, the CDR3 is TGCAGCGCGTCCGGGACAGGCCTCTACGAGCAGTACTTC.

The chain employs TRBV5-4 and TRBJ2-7; TRBD1 might be the D (6 bases). Between the trimmed V and J ends, which lost 0 bases and 4 bases, there was a span of 14 bases. The CDR3 runs to 15 residues. The germline V gene has CDR1 SGHNT and CDR2 YYREEE (reference sequence). CDR3 residues: CASSLGGHTTYEQYF. The CDR3, as DNA: TGTGCCAGCAGCTTGGGGGGACATACGACTTACGAGCAGTACTTC.

This chain uses TRBV5-1 with TRBJ2-3, with D maybe TRBD2 (5 bases). CDR3 length: 15 residues. Germline-derived CDR1 and CDR2 are SGHRS and YFSETQ. Trimming removed 0 bases at V and 1 base at J, with 9 bases between. Written as DNA, the CDR3 is TGCGCCAGCAGCTTGGAATCCGGGGGCACAGATACGCAGTATTTT. The encoded protein is CASSLESGGTDTQYF.

The chain uses TRBV4-1 and TRBJ1-4, with TRBD1 identical over 7 bases. The germline V gene encodes CDR1 MGHRA and CDR2 YSYEKL. CDR3 length: 17 amino acids. Trimming cost V 4 bases and J 5 bases; bases outside gene matches: 13. CDR3 in DNA: TGCGCCAGCAGCCGAAGCCCCGGGACAGCCCCCAATGAAAAACTGTTTTTT. Protein: CASSRSPGTAPNEKLFF.

This chain links TRBV7-9 with TRBJ1-2; 8 bases match TRBD1. There are 13 residues in the CDR3. The germline gives CDR1 SEHNR, CDR2 FQNEAQ (reference sequence). Trimming at V came to 6 bases and at J to 6 bases, leaving 6 bases not matched to a gene. CDR3: CASRYQGADGYTF. The CDR3, as DNA: TGTGCCAGCAGATATCAGGGGGCGGATGGCTACACCTTC.

The gene calls are TRBV5-1 and TRBJ1-1, with 7 nucleotides matching TRBD1. This CDR3 spans 13 amino acids. V was pared by 2 bases and J by 3 bases, with 1 base of the junction left unmatched. Germline V gene lookup returns CDR1 SGHRS and CDR2 YFSETQ. The CDR3 sequence is CASSFQGDTEAFF. The CDR3 region has the DNA TGCGCCAGCAGCTTCCAGGGGGACACTGAAGCTTTCTTT.

The chain has TRBV28 and TRBJ1-2, with TRBD1 matching 8 bases. CDR3 length equals 15 residues. CDR1 and CDR2 (germline): MDHEN, SYDVKM. The trim removed 6 bases at V and 1 base at J, leaving 7 bases unmatched. The CDR3 spells CASSLPGGDNYGYTF. CDR3 DNA sequence: TGTGCCAGCAGCCTTCCAGGGGGCGATAACTATGGCTACACCTTC.

The rearrangement links TRBV28 to TRBJ1-6; D is ambiguous. This CDR3 spans 12 amino acids. Between the trimmed V and J ends, which lost 6 bases and 7 bases, there was a span of 7 bases. Germline CDR1 MDHEN, CDR2 SYDVKM. CDR3 sequence reads: CASSILNSPLHF. The CDR3, as DNA: TGTGCCAGCAGCATCCTAAATTCACCCCTCCACTTT.

The chain combines TRBV18 with TRBJ1-2; unclear D gene. This CDR3 spans 15 amino acids. Looked up from germline, CDR1 is KGHSH and CDR2 is LQKENI. V was trimmed by 2 bases and J by 0 bases, leaving 10 bases between them. CDR3 in DNA: TGTGCCAGCTCACCAGCGGAACGAACTAACTATGGCTACACCTTC. Encoded protein: CASSPAERTNYGYTF.